This T cell receptor (beta chain) is from a study of control samples from healthy donors and cancer patients. The CDR3 consists of 16 residues. V dropped 5 bases and J dropped 6; count of bases not matched to a gene: 10. Germline CDR1 is SGHNT and CDR2 is YYREEE (reference sequence). The assay was immunoSEQ multiplex PCR, and TCRdb's table has in-frame clones only and misses some. The repertoire consists of over 150,000 clones, with around 94% occurring once and the leading ten covering 1.1% to 1.5%. The chain couples TRBV5-4 to TRBJ2-3; 12 bases line up with TRBD1. The source is a woman aged 18 to 35 in good health. Sequencing was done on a sample of blood. The CDR3 nucleotides read TGTGCCAGCAGGCCCCGGGACAGGGGGCTTTCGGATACGCAGTATTTT. Protein product: CASRPRDRGLSDTQYF.